This T cell receptor (beta chain) was captured by sequencing in a study of blood T cell repertoires in COVID-19. The CDR3 is 15 residues long. CDR1 is MGHRA, CDR2 YSYEKL, per germline. V dropped 4 bases and J dropped 2; count of bases not matched to a gene: 3. Sequencing used immunoSEQ multiplex PCR; TCRdb keeps in-frame clones, though not all of them. The sample consists of hundreds of thousands of clones, about 89% of them appearing once. Patients from Seattle were sampled longitudinally, starting during active infection. The sequence came from a woman younger than 45 with COVID-19, enrolled during active disease. V gene TRBV4-1 combines with J gene TRBJ2-1, with 9 bases identical to TRBD1. The sample was peripheral blood. CDR3 amino acids: CASSRDRVPYNEQFF. In nucleotides, the CDR3 is TGCGCCAGCAGCCGGGACAGGGTCCCCTACAATGAGCAGTTCTTC.